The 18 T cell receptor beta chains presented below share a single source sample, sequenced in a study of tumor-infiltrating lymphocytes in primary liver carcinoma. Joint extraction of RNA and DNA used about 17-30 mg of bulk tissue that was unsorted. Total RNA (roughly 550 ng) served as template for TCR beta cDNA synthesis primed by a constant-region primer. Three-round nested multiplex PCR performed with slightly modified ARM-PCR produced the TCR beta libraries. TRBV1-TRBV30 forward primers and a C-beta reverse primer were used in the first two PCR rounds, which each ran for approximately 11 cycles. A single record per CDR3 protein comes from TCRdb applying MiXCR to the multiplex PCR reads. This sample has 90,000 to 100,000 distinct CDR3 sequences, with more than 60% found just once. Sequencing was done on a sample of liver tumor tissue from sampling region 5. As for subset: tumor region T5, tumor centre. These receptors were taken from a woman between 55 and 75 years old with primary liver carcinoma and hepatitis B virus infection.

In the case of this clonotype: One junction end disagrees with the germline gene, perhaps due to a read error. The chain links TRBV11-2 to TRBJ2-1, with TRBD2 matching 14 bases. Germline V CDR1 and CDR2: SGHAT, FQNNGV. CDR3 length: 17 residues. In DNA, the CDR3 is TGTACCAGCAACAGGAGACTAGCGGGAGGGCCGGGGGATGGGCAGTTCTTC. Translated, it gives CTSNRRLAGGPGDGQFF.

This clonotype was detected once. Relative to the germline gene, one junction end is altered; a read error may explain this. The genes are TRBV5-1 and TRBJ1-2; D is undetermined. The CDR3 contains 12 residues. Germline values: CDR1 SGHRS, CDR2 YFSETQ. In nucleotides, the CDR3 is TGCACCAGCAGCCGAGATTCATATGGCTACACCTTT. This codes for CTSSRDSYGYTF.

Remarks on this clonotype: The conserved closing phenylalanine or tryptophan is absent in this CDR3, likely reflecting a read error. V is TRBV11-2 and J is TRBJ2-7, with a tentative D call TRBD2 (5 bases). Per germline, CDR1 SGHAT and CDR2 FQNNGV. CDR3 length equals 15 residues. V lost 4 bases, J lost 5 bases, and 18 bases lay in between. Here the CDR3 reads CASSSPSGGRHEQYI. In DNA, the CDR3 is TGTGCCAGCAGCTCTCCGAGTGGAGGCCGCCACGAGCAGTACATC.

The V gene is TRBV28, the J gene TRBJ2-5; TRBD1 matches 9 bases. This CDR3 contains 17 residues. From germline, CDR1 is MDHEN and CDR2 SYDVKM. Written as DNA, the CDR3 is TGTGTTAGCACCCCCTGGGGACAGGGTGCACCACTGGGGACCCAGTACTTC. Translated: CVSTPWGQGAPLGTQYF.

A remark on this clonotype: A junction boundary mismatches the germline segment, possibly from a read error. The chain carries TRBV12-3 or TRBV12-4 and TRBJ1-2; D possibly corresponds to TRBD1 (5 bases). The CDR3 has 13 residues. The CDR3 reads CVSSLPTARGYSF. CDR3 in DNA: TGTGTCAGCAGTTTGCCGACAGCGCGTGGCTACTCCTTC.

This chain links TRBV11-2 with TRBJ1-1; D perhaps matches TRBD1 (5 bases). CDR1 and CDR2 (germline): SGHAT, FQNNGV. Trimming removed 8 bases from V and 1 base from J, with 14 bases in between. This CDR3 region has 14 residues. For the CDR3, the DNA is TGTGCCAGCTGCCATACAGGCCCGAACACTGAAGCTTTCTTT. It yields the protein CASCHTGPNTEAFF.

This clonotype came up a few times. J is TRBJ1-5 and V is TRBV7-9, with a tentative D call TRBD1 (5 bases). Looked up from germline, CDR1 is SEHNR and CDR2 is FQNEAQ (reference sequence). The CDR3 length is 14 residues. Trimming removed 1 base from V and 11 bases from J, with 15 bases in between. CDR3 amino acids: CASSLVGEGHTQHF. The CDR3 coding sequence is TGTGCCAGCAGCTTAGTAGGGGAGGGTCACACCCAGCATTTT.

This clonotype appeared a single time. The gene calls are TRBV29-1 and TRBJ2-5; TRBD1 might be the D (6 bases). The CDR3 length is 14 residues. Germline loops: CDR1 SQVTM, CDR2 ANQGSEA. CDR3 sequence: CRVPQSGEEETQYF. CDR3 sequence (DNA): TGCAGAGTCCCCCAATCAGGGGAAGAAGAGACCCAGTACTTC.

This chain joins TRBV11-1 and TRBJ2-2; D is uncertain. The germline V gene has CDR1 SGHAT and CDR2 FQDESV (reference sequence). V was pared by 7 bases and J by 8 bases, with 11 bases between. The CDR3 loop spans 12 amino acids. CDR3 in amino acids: CASNFGAGELFF. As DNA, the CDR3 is TGTGCCAGCAACTTCGGAGCTGGGGAGCTGTTTTTT.

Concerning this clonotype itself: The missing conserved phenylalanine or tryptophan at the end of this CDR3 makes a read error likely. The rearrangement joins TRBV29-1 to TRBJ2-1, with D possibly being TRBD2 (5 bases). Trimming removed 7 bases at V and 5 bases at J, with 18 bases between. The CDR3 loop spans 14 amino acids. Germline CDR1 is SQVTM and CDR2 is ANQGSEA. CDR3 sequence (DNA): TGCAGCGCTTTTTTTGGGGAGAGGGACAATGAGCAGTTCATC. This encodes CSAFFGERDNEQFI.

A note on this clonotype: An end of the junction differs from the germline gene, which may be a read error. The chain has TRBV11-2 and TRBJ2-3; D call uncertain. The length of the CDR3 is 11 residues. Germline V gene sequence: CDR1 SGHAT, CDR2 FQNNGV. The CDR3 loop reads CTSSSLDAQYF. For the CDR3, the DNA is TGTACCAGCAGTTCATTAGATGCGCAGTATTTT.

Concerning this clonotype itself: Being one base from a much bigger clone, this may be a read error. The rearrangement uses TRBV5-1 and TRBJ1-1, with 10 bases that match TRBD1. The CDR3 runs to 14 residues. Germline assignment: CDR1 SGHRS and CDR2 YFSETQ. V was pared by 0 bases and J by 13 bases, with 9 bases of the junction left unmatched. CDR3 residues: CASSLDRQGARVFF. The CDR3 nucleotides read TGCGCCAGCAGCTTGGACCGACAGGGGGCGAGAGTTTTCTTT.

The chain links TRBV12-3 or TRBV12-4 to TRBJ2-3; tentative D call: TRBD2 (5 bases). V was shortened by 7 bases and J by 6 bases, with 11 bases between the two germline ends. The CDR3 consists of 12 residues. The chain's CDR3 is CASNLEEDTQYF. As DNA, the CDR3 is TGTGCCAGCAATTTGGAGGAGGATACGCAGTATTTT.

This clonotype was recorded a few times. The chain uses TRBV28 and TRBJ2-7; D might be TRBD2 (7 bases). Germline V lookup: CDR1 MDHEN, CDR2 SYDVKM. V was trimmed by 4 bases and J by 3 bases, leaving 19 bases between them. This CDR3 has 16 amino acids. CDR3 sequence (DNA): TGTGCCAGCAGTTCCCGGGGGAGGGGGAGTTACTACGAGCAGTACTTC. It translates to CASSSRGRGSYYEQYF.

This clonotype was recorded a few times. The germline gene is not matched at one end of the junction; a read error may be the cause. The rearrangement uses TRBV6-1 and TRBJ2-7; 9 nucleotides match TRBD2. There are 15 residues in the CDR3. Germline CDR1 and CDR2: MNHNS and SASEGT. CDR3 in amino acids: CASNGRTSVTYEQHF. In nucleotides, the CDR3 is TGTGCCAGCAATGGACGGACTAGCGTCACCTACGAGCAGCACTTC.

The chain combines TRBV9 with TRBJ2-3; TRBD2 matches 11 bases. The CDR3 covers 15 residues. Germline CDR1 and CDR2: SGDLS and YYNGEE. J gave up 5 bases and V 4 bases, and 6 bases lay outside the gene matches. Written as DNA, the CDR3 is TGTGCCAGCAGCAAACTAGCGGGAGAGGGAGATACGCAGTATTTT. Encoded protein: CASSKLAGEGDTQYF.

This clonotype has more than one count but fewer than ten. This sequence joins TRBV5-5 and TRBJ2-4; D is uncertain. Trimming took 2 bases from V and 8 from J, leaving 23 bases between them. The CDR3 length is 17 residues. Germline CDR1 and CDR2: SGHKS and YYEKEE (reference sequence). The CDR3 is CASSLAGTGGLEDIQYF. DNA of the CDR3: TGTGCCAGCAGCTTAGCCGGTACTGGCGGCCTTGAGGACATTCAGTACTTC.

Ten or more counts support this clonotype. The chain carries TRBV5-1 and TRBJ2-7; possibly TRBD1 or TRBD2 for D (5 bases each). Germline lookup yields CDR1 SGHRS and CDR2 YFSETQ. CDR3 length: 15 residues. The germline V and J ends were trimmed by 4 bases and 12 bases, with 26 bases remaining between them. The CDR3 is CASSLLGQGQGVSYF. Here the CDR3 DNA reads TGCGCCAGCAGCCTACTAGGACAAGGGCAAGGGGTTTCGTACTTC.